These T cell receptor beta chains were read from a single sample in a study of cytomegalovirus exposure and HLA in healthy donors. Assay used: immunoSEQ multiplex PCR; TCRdb lists only in-frame clones, some missing. The sample consists of around 130,000 clones, approximately 74% of them appearing once. Source material: PBMCs. The receptor set was obtained from a middle-aged man in good health and CMV-seropositive. Both conserved end residues are part of each CDR3. A D gene is named only where the DNA matches it firmly. Clone size is stated in some rows and not others, as once, few, many or a class when expanded.

V gene,clone size,D gene,J gene,CDR3 DNA,CDR3 protein
TRBV6-1,-,-,TRBJ2-7,TGTGCCAGCTTTGAGGAGTTCCGGGCCTACGAGCAGTACTTC,CASFEEFRAYEQYF
TRBV20-1,once,-,TRBJ2-1,TGCAGTGCTAGTGGAGCGTCGGAGCAGTTCTTC,CSASGASEQFF
TRBV6-1,-,TRBD1,TRBJ1-5,TGTGCCAGCAGGCGACAGGGAAATCAGCCCCAGCATTTT,CASRRQGNQPQHF
TRBV7-2,few,-,TRBJ1-1,TGTGCCAGCAGCTTACAGGTCGAAGCTTTCTTT,CASSLQVEAFF
TRBV5-1,few,TRBD1,TRBJ2-5,TGCGCCAGCAGTTTCCGGGACAGGGCAGAGACCCAGTACTTC,CASSFRDRAETQYF
TRBV5-1,-,TRBD2,TRBJ2-1,TGCGCCAGCAGCTTGACCCTAGCGGGGGCATACAATGAGCAGTTCTTC,CASSLTLAGAYNEQFF
TRBV14,few,-,TRBJ1-1,TGTGCCAGCAGCCAAGATATGAGGCGTGAAGCTTTCTTT,CASSQDMRREAFF
TRBV29-1,-,TRBD1,TRBJ2-7,TGCAGCGTCTACGACAGGGCCTACGAGCAGTACTTC,CSVYDRAYEQYF
TRBV28,-,-,TRBJ1-1,TGTGCCAGCAGTTTATACGGGAACACTGAAGCTTTCTTT,CASSLYGNTEAFF
TRBV14,-,TRBD1,TRBJ1-1,TGTGCCAGCAGCCGACGGACAGGGGGAATGAACACTGAAGCTTTCTTT,CASSRRTGGMNTEAFF
TRBV29-1,-,-,TRBJ2-5,TGCAGCGTCGTCTACCCCCGGCGGGGAACTAAAGAGACCCAGTACTTC,CSVVYPRRGTKETQYF
TRBV4-2,-,-,TRBJ1-5,TGTGCCAGCAGCCAAGATCGGGGTAATGGCAATCAGCCCCAGCATTTT,CASSQDRGNGNQPQHF
TRBV28,-,TRBD1,TRBJ1-5,TGTGCCAGCACCCCCCCGGGACAGGGAAATCAGCCCCAGCATTTT,CASTPPGQGNQPQHF
TRBV2,-,-,TRBJ1-5,TGTGCCAGCAGTGAACGAGCTTATAGCAATCAGCCCCAGCATTTT,CASSERAYSNQPQHF
TRBV5-1,-,TRBD2,TRBJ2-1,TGCGCCAGCAGCTTACTAGCGGGAGGAAATAACAATGAGCAGTTCTTC,CASSLLAGGNNNEQFF
TRBV9,-,-,TRBJ2-2,TGTGCCAGCAGCGCCGGGGGTCCCGGGGAGCTGTTTTTT,CASSAGGPGELFF
TRBV6-5,-,-,TRBJ1-1,TGTGCCAGCAGTTATAAACGGGGGGCTGAAGCTTTCTTT,CASSYKRGAEAFF
TRBV2,-,TRBD1,TRBJ2-3,TGTGCCAGCTATACTAGAACAGGGGGTCCCCCAGATACGCAGTATTTT,CASYTRTGGPPDTQYF
TRBV7-9,-,-,TRBJ2-5,TGTGCCAGCAGCTTAGAATTACAGGAAGAAGAGACCCAGTACTTC,CASSLELQEEETQYF
TRBV7-9,few,TRBD2,TRBJ2-1,TGTGCCAGCAGTCGGACTAGCGGGAGTAATGAGCAGTTCTTC,CASSRTSGSNEQFF
TRBV11-2,-,TRBD2,TRBJ2-7,TGTGCCAGCAGCACGACGACTAGCGGAACCCCCTACGAGCAGTACTTC,CASSTTTSGTPYEQYF